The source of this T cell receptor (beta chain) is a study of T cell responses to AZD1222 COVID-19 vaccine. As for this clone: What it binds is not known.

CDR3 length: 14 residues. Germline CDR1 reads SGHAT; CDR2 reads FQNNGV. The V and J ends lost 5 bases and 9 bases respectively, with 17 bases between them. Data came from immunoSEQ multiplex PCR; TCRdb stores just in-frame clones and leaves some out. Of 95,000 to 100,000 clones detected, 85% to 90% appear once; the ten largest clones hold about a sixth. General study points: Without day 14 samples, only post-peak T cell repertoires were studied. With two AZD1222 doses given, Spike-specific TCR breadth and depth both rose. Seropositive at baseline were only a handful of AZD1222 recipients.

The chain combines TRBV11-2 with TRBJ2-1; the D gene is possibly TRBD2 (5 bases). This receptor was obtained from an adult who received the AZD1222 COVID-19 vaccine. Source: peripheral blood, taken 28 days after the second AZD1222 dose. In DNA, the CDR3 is TGTGCCAGCAGCAGAGAGGGCGTTGAACGTGAGCAGTTCTTC. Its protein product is CASSREGVEREQFF.